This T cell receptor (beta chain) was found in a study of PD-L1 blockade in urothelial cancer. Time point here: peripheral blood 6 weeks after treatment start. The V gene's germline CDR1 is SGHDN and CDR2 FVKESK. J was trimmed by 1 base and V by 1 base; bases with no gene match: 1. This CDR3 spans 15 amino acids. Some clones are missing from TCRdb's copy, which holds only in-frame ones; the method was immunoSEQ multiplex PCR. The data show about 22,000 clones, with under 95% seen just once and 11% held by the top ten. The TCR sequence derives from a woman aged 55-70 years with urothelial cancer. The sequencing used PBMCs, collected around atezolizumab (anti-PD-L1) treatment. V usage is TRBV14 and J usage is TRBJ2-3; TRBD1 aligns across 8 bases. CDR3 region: CASSQVGQGTDTQYF. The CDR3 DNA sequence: TGTGCCAGCAGCCAAGTGGGACAGGGCACAGATACGCAGTATTTT. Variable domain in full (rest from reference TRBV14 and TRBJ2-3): EAGVTQFPSHSVIEKGQTVTLRCDPISGHDNLYWYRRVMGKEIKFLLHFVKESKQDESGMPNNRFLAERTGGTYSTLKVQPAELEDSGVYFCASSQVGQGTDTQYFGPGTRLTVL.